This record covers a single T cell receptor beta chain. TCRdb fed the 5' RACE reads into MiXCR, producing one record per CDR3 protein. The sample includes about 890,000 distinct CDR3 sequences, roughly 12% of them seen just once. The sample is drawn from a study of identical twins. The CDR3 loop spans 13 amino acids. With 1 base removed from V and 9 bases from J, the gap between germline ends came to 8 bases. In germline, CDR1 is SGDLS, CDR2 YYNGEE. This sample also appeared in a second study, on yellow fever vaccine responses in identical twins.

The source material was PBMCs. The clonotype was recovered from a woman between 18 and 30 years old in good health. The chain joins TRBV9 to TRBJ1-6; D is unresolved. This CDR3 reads CASSVSPSSPLHF. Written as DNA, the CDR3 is TGTGCCAGCAGCGTAAGTCCATCTTCACCCCTCCACTTT.